One sample yielded the 18 T cell receptor beta chains listed below, sequenced in a study of molecular identifiers for immune sequencing clone quantification. TCRdb itself ran the PCR reads through MiXCR, one entry per CDR3 protein. The sample shows about 640,000 distinct CDR3 sequences, nearly 20% of them seen only once. Specimen: naive CD8+ T cells from blood, with Jurkat cell RNA spiked in. Specified subset: FACS-sorted CD8+CD4-CCR7+CD45RA+ naive T cells. The source of these receptors is a human donor in good health. Some libraries in this study had Jurkat cell RNA spiked in.

This clonotype was found many times. The J gene is TRBJ2-3, the V gene TRBV27; TRBD2 agrees at 10 bases. The V segment lost 6 bases and the J segment 2 bases; nucleotides outside the gene matches: 5. The CDR3 contains 15 residues. Germline lookup yields CDR1 MNHEY and CDR2 SMNVEV (reference sequence). For the CDR3, the DNA is TGTGCCAGCAGAACCCTAGCGGGAGACACAGATACGCAGTATTTT. The encoded protein is CASRTLAGDTDTQYF.

CDR3 residues: CASSAYSGTGLGGELFF. The DNA for the CDR3 is TGTGCCAGCAGCGCCTACTCCGGGACAGGATTGGGCGGGGAGCTGTTTTTT. The genes are TRBV9 and TRBJ2-2; 8 nucleotides align to TRBD1. Germline CDR1 and CDR2: SGDLS and YYNGEE. V shed 3 bases, J shed 7 bases, and the junction held 14 bases outside the gene matches. The CDR3 consists of 17 residues.

This clonotype was recorded a few times. This chain joins TRBV19 and TRBJ2-1, with a weak D call TRBD1 (5 bases). V was cut by 2 bases and J by 3 bases, with 8 bases left in between. Germline loops: CDR1 LNHDA, CDR2 SQIVND (reference sequence). This CDR3 is 14 amino acids long. The CDR3 coding sequence is TGTGCCAGTAGTATACTAGGGGACTACAATGAGCAGTTCTTC. This gives the protein CASSILGDYNEQFF.

This clonotype was found a few times. The chain links TRBV12-3 or TRBV12-4 to TRBJ2-7; D may correspond to TRBD1 or TRBD2 (5 bases each). The CDR3 length is 14 residues. V was clipped by 3 bases and J by 2 bases, with 11 bases between them. In nucleotides, the CDR3 is TGTGCCAGCAGTTTCGGGGCAGCCACCTACGAGCAGTACTTC. Amino acid sequence: CASSFGAATYEQYF.

A note on this clonotype: A single base separates this from a much larger clone, so it may be a read error. V gene TRBV5-3 combines with J gene TRBJ2-5, with D perhaps TRBD1 (6 bases). Being an ORF, TRBV5-3 has a function that is uncertain. CDR3 length equals 16 residues. Trimming took 8 bases from V and 0 from J, leaving 20 bases between them. The CDR3 DNA is TGTGCCAGCAGCCCTGGGACAACCAAGTACCAAGAGACCCAGTACTTC. Residues: CASSPGTTKYQETQYF.

This clonotype was counted many times. CDR3 loop: CASSSHRGGNADTQYF. CDR3 bases: TGTGCCAGCAGCTCCCACCGGGGGGGCAACGCAGATACGCAGTATTTT. V gene TRBV5-6 combines with J gene TRBJ2-3; 8 bases line up with TRBD2. CDR1 SGHDT and CDR2 YYEEEE come from the germline V gene. The CDR3 extends over 16 amino acids. Losses at the gene ends were 3 bases for V and 4 bases for J; bases not matched to a gene: 10.

A remark on this clonotype: Being one base from a much bigger clone, this may be a read error. The chain links TRBV5-3 to TRBJ2-7; D might be TRBD1 (6 bases). TRBV5-3 qualifies as an ORF whose function is uncertain. Trimming pared 8 bases from V and 3 bases from J, leaving 15 bases between. The CDR3 has 13 residues. The CDR3: CASGTGLLYEQYF. The CDR3 DNA is TGTGCCAGTGGTACAGGGCTACTCTACGAGCAGTACTTC.

This clonotype came up many times. The chain couples TRBV20-1 to TRBJ2-3, with 9 bases identical to TRBD2. The CDR3 totals 15 residues. J was trimmed by 6 bases and V by 4 bases; bases with no gene match: 11. The V gene's germline CDR1 is DFQATT and CDR2 SNEGSKA (reference sequence). The CDR3 spells CSATPQAGGRDTQYF. The CDR3 DNA reads TGCAGTGCTACCCCCCAAGCGGGGGGCCGGGATACGCAGTATTTT.

This clonotype was seen repeatedly, ten times or more. The chain uses TRBV7-9 and TRBJ1-5; possible D gene TRBD1, 5 bases. Germline lookup yields CDR1 SEHNR and CDR2 FQNEAQ (reference sequence). The CDR3 covers 17 residues. Deletions cut 1 base from V and 4 bases from J, with 17 bases between. The CDR3 coding sequence is TGTGCCAGCAGCTTAGGTGTCGGCGAAGCAGGGAATCAGCCCCAGCATTTT. Encoded protein: CASSLGVGEAGNQPQHF.

This clonotype was counted at least ten times. One junction end does not reproduce the germline sequence, and a read error may be involved. The V gene is TRBV7-7, the J gene TRBJ2-1, with D tentatively TRBD2 (5 bases). Per the germline V gene, CDR1 is SSHAT and CDR2 is FNYEAQ (reference sequence). This CDR3 contains 15 residues. The chain's CDR3 is CASSLGPRTDNEQFF. The CDR3 coding sequence is TGTGCTAGCAGCTTAGGCCCCCGGACTGACAATGAGCAGTTCTTC. Supplemented by reference TRBV7-7 and TRBJ2-1, the full variable domain reads GAGVSQSPRYKVTKRGQDVTLRCDPISSHATLYWYQQALGQGPEFLTYFNYEAQPDKSGLPSDRFSAERPEGSISTLTIQRTEQRDSAMYRCASSLGPRTDNEQFFGPGTRLTVL.

There are many counts of this clonotype. The J gene is TRBJ2-3, the V gene TRBV9; D remains ambiguous. Trimming pared 4 bases from V and 2 bases from J, leaving 17 bases between. The CDR3 has 16 amino acids. Germline loops: CDR1 SGDLS, CDR2 YYNGEE. The DNA for the CDR3 is TGTGCCAGCAGCTCCGACGAGGATGGGCCCACAGATACGCAGTATTTT. It specifies CASSSDEDGPTDTQYF.

This clonotype came up many times. J is TRBJ1-4 and V is TRBV7-9; D not certain. The germline CDR1 and CDR2 sequences are SEHNR and FQNEAQ (reference sequence). The germline V and J ends were trimmed by 1 base and 8 bases, with 8 bases remaining between them. The CDR3 covers 13 residues. In DNA form, the CDR3 reads TGTGCCAGCAGCTTAGTCAGTGACGAAAAACTGTTTTTT. Translating gives CASSLVSDEKLFF.

In this sample, this clonotype turned up many times. The chain links TRBV6-2 or TRBV6-3 to TRBJ2-7; D might be TRBD1 (6 bases). V was cut by 8 bases and J by 4 bases, with 18 bases left in between. CDR1 MNHEY and CDR2 SVGEGT come from the germline V gene. The CDR3 loop spans 14 amino acids. CDR3 amino acids: CASSADGGEYEQYF. The CDR3, as DNA: TGTGCCAGCTCGGCAGATGGGGGCGAGTACGAGCAGTACTTC.

This clonotype was detected many times. This chain uses TRBV7-6 with TRBJ1-1; D is undetermined. The CDR3 runs to 13 residues. CDR1 is SGHVS, CDR2 FNYEAQ, per germline. The V end was cut by 4 bases, the J end by 3 bases, with 9 bases between. The DNA for the CDR3 is TGTGCCAGCAGCTCTGCCTTGGACACTGAAGCTTTCTTT. It codes for CASSSALDTEAFF.

At least ten counts were recorded for this clonotype. The genes are TRBV20-1 and TRBJ2-7; D possibly uses TRBD1 or TRBD2 (6 bases each). This CDR3 is 16 amino acids long. Germline V gives CDR1 DFQATT, CDR2 SNEGSKA (reference sequence). V was cut by 5 bases and J by 1 base, with 21 bases left in between. The CDR3 bases are TGCAGTGCTTGGGGACCGGGGGACATAAGTTCCTACGAGCAGTACTTC. It codes for CSAWGPGDISSYEQYF.

The V and J genes are TRBV15 and TRBJ1-1; 8 bases map to TRBD1. The CDR3 is 16 residues long. The germline V gene has CDR1 LNHNV and CDR2 YYDKDF (reference sequence). The V segment lost 1 base and the J segment 1 base; nucleotides outside the gene matches: 5. CDR3 coding DNA: TGTGCCACCAGCAGAGCTAAGGGACAGGCGAACACTGAAGCTTTCTTT. Translation gives CATSRAKGQANTEAFF.

This clonotype came up many times. J is TRBJ1-1 and V is TRBV7-6, with TRBD1 as a possible D gene (6 bases). Germline values: CDR1 SGHVS, CDR2 FNYEAQ. V dropped 5 bases and J dropped 3 bases, with 13 bases sitting between them. The CDR3 has 14 amino acids. CDR3 bases: TGTGCCAGCAGCACCCTCGCAGGGGACACTGAAGCTTTCTTT. Its translation: CASSTLAGDTEAFF.

This clonotype was observed at least ten times. This rearrangement joins TRBV15 to TRBJ1-4; D gene uncertain. The germline gives CDR1 LNHNV, CDR2 YYDKDF (reference sequence). The CDR3 has 17 residues. The ends were cut back, 1 base at V and 3 bases at J, with 15 bases in the middle. CDR3 DNA sequence: TGTGCCACCAGCAGAGGAGTGGGGAGTCAAGCTAATGAAAAACTGTTTTTT. It yields the protein CATSRGVGSQANEKLFF.